These T cell receptor beta chains were read from a single sample in a study of read filtering for tumor transcriptome and immune sequencing. TCRdb itself ran the reads through MiXCR, one entry per CDR3 protein. The sample includes around 130,000 distinct CDR3 sequences, about 13% seen only once; the top ten take more than 6.5%. Sequences were obtained from a population of CD138-negative cells sorted from bone marrow. The source of these receptors is a donor aged 40 or over with multiple myeloma. Both conserved end residues are part of each CDR3. A D gene is named only where the DNA matches it firmly. The size field is filled for only some rows; it gives once, few, many or a size class.

D gene: -; J gene: TRBJ2-1; clone size: many; V gene: TRBV7-9; CDR3 DNA: TGTGCCAGCAGCTTAGACGGGACTCGCTACGGTGAGCAGTTCTTC; CDR3 protein: CASSLDGTRYGEQFF
D gene: TRBD2; J gene: TRBJ2-7; clone size: many; V gene: TRBV18; CDR3 DNA: TGTGCCAGCTCACCAATGGGGCTAGCGGGATCCTACGAGCAGTACTTC; CDR3 protein: CASSPMGLAGSYEQYF
D gene: -; J gene: TRBJ2-2; clone size: many; V gene: TRBV5-4; CDR3 DNA: TGTGCCAGCAGCTTGGAAGGGCGCGTCACCGGGGAGCTGTTTTTT; CDR3 protein: CASSLEGRVTGELFF
D gene: TRBD2; J gene: TRBJ2-5; clone size: many; V gene: TRBV6-5; CDR3 DNA: TGTGCCAGCAGTTATTTGGGACTAGCGGGACATAAGGGAGAGACCCAGTACTTC; CDR3 protein: CASSYLGLAGHKGETQYF
D gene: -; J gene: TRBJ2-2; clone size: many; V gene: TRBV6-5; CDR3 DNA: TGTGCCAGCAGTCAAAGGGGGGGGGGATGGGTCACCGGGGAGCTGTTTTTT; CDR3 protein: CASSQRGGGWVTGELFF
D gene: -; J gene: TRBJ1-1; clone size: many; V gene: TRBV6-5; CDR3 DNA: TGTGCCAGCAGTTACGGGGGACGGAGAAACACTGAAGCTTTCTTT; CDR3 protein: CASSYGGRRNTEAFF
D gene: -; J gene: TRBJ2-2; clone size: many; V gene: TRBV29-1; CDR3 DNA: TGCAGCGTTGGGCGGCGGAACACCGGGGAGCTGTTTTTT; CDR3 protein: CSVGRRNTGELFF
D gene: TRBD2; J gene: TRBJ2-5; clone size: -; V gene: TRBV7-9; CDR3 DNA: TGTGCCAGCAGGCCCGGGACTAGGGGCCAAGAGACCCAGTACTTC; CDR3 protein: CASRPGTRGQETQYF
D gene: -; J gene: TRBJ1-1; clone size: once; V gene: TRBV5-1; CDR3 DNA: TGCGCCAGCAGCTTAATGGACAACGTTGGCACTGAAGATTTCTTT; CDR3 protein: CASSLMDNVGTEDFF
D gene: TRBD2; J gene: TRBJ2-1; clone size: -; V gene: TRBV12-3/TRBV12-4; CDR3 DNA: TGTGCCAGTGGGGGTGGGACTAGCGGGAAGGGGTACAATGAGCAGTTCTTC; CDR3 protein: CASGGGTSGKGYNEQFF
D gene: -; J gene: TRBJ2-7; clone size: many; V gene: TRBV9; CDR3 DNA: TGTGCCAGCAGCGTGGAGGGAGCGTACGAGCAGTACTTC; CDR3 protein: CASSVEGAYEQYF
D gene: -; J gene: TRBJ1-1; clone size: many; V gene: TRBV6-1; CDR3 DNA: TGTGCCAGCAGTAGGACGTCAATGAACACTGAAGCTTTCTTT; CDR3 protein: CASSRTSMNTEAFF
D gene: -; J gene: TRBJ1-5; clone size: many; V gene: TRBV4-2; CDR3 DNA: TGTGCCAGCAGCCAACCGGTACCCTTGGATCAGCCCCAGCATTTT; CDR3 protein: CASSQPVPLDQPQHF
D gene: TRBD1; J gene: TRBJ1-1; clone size: many; V gene: TRBV7-3; CDR3 DNA: TGTGCCAGCAGCCAGACAGGGGGCCACACTGAAGCTTTCTTT; CDR3 protein: CASSQTGGHTEAFF
D gene: -; J gene: TRBJ1-5; clone size: -; V gene: TRBV10-3; CDR3 DNA: TGTGCCATCAGTCCGGGCCCCCGGGGGCAGCCCCAGCATTTT; CDR3 protein: CAISPGPRGQPQHF
D gene: TRBD1; J gene: TRBJ1-5; clone size: few; V gene: TRBV7-9; CDR3 DNA: TGTGCCAGCAGATCCGACAGGGTAAATCAGCCCCAGCATTTT; CDR3 protein: CASRSDRVNQPQHF
D gene: -; J gene: TRBJ2-6; clone size: many; V gene: TRBV10-3; CDR3 DNA: TGTGCCATCAGTGAGTCGTATCTGTCTGGGGCCAACGTCCTGACTTTC; CDR3 protein: CAISESYLSGANVLTF
D gene: -; J gene: TRBJ2-3; clone size: -; V gene: TRBV12-3/TRBV12-4; CDR3 DNA: TGTACCACCGCTCGTGGGTCCTCTAGCACGGATACGCAGTATTTT; CDR3 protein: CTTARGSSSTDTQYF
D gene: TRBD1; J gene: TRBJ2-7; clone size: many; V gene: TRBV25-1; CDR3 DNA: TGTGCCAGCAGTGACCAACCAGGGGGCAGCTACGAGCAGTACTTC; CDR3 protein: CASSDQPGGSYEQYF
D gene: -; J gene: TRBJ2-7; clone size: many; V gene: TRBV20-1; CDR3 DNA: TGCAGTGTCCAATTGGGTCTCGAGCAGTACTTC; CDR3 protein: CSVQLGLEQYF
D gene: -; J gene: TRBJ2-1; clone size: many; V gene: TRBV11-2; CDR3 DNA: TGTGCCAGCAGCTTAGTAGGGGGAGTACAATGGGATGAGCAGTTCTTC; CDR3 protein: CASSLVGGVQWDEQFF
D gene: -; J gene: TRBJ1-2; clone size: many; V gene: TRBV29-1; CDR3 DNA: TGCAGCGTTGCTTACTTAGAGTATGGCTACACCTTC; CDR3 protein: CSVAYLEYGYTF
D gene: -; J gene: TRBJ1-1; clone size: many; V gene: TRBV27; CDR3 DNA: TGTGCCAGCAGTCTGGCAGGGAACATGAACACTGAAGCTTTCTTT; CDR3 protein: CASSLAGNMNTEAFF
D gene: TRBD2; J gene: TRBJ2-1; clone size: many; V gene: TRBV4-1; CDR3 DNA: TGCGCCAGCAGCGAAAGGGGTTCACTCAGGGATTGGACTAGCGGGAGGGTAACCTACAATGAGCAGTTCTTC; CDR3 protein: CASSERGSLRDWTSGRVTYNEQFF
D gene: TRBD2; J gene: TRBJ2-3; clone size: many; V gene: TRBV7-9; CDR3 DNA: TGTGCCAGCAGCTTGGGACTAGCGGACACAGATACGCAGTATTTT; CDR3 protein: CASSLGLADTDTQYF